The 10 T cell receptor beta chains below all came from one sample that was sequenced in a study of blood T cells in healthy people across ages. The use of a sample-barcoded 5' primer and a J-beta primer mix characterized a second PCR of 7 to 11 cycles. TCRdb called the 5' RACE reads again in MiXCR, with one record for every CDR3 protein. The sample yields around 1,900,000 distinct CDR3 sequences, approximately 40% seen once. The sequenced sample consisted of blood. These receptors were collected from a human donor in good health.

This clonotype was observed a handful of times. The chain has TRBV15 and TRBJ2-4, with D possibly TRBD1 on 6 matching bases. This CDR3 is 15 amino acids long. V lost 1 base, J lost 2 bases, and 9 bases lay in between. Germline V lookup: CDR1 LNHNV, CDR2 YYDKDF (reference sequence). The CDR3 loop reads CATSRGRDTKNIQYF. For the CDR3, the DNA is TGTGCCACCAGCAGAGGCCGGGACACCAAAAACATTCAGTACTTC.

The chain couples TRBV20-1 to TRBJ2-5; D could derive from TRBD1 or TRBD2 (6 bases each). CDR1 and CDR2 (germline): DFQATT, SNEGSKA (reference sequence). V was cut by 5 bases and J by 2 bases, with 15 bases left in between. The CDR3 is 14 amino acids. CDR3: CSAGGPIGQETQYF. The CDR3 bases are TGCAGTGCTGGGGGGCCGATAGGACAAGAGACCCAGTACTTC.

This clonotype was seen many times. As DNA, the CDR3 is TGCAGCGTCTCCGGGACAGTCACTTACGAGCAGTACTTC. Its protein is CSVSGTVTYEQYF. The V call is TRBV29-1, the J call TRBJ2-7, with 7 bases lining up with TRBD1. The CDR3 runs 13 residues. The germline V gene encodes CDR1 SQVTM and CDR2 ANQGSEA. Germline trimming cut 6 bases from V and 4 bases from J; bases unmatched to any gene: 9.

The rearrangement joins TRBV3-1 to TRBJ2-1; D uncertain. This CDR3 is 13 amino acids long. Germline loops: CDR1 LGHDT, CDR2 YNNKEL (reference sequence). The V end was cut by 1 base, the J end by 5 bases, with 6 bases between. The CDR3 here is CASSQGADNEQFF. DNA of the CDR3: TGTGCCAGCAGCCAAGGGGCGGACAATGAGCAGTTCTTC.

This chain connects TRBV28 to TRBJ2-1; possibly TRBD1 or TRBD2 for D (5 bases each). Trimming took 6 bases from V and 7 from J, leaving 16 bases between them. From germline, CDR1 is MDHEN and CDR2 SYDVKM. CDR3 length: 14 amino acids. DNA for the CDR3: TGTGCCAGCAGCCGGGGCAGACAAAAAAATGAGCAGTTCTTC. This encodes CASSRGRQKNEQFF.

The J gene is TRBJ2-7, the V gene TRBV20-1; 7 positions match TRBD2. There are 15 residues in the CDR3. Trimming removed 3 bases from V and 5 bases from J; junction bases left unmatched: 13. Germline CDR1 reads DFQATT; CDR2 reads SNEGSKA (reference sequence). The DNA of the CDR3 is TGCAGTGCTAGGAAACCGGGACTAACGGGGGACGAGCAGTACTTC. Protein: CSARKPGLTGDEQYF.

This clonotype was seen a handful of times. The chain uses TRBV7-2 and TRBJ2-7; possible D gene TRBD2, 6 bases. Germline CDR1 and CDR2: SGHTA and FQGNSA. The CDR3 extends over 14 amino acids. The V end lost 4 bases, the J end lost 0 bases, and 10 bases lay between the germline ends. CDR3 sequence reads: CASSYDGSSYEQYF. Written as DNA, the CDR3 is TGTGCCAGCAGCTACGACGGGAGCTCCTACGAGCAGTACTTC.

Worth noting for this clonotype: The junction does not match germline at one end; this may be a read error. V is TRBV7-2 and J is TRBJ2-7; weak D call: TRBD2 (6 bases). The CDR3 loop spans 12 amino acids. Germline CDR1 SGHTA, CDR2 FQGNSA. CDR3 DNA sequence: TGTGCCTGCAGCTTACCGGGACTTGAGCAGTACTTC. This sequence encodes CACSLPGLEQYF.

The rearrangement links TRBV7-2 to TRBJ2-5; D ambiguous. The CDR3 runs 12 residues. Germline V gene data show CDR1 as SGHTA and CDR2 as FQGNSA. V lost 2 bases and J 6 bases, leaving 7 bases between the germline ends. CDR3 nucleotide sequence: TGTGCCAGCAGCTTAAGGTGGCAGACCCAGTACTTC. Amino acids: CASSLRWQTQYF.

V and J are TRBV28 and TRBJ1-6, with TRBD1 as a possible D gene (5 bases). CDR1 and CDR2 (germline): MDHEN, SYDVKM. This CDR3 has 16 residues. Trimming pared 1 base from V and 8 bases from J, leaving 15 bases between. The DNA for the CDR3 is TGTGCCAGCAGTTTATTCGCTGGGGCCCTTGATTCACCCCTCCACTTT. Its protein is CASSLFAGALDSPLHF. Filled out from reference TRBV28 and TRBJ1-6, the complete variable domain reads DVKVTQSSRYLVKRTGEKVFLECVQDMDHENMFWYRQDPGLGLRLIYFSYDVKMKEKGDIPEGYSVSREKKERFSLILESASTNQTSMYLCASSLFAGALDSPLHFGNGTRLTVT.